This entry lists 24 T cell receptor beta chains sequenced from one sample in a study of blood T cells in healthy people across ages (dated by TCRdb to about 2015). Library preparation used 5' RACE. Sequencing was performed on an Illumina HiSeq 2500. The second PCR ran for roughly 7 to 12 cycles and used a J-beta primer mix along with a sample-barcoded 5' primer. TCRdb reprocessing: public reads trimmed at Q25 with fastp, clones called with MiXCR, in-frame beta chains kept. Every CDR3 protein is listed once, alongside the most common genes and DNA of its rows. Here the sample has around 800,000 distinct CDR3 sequences; around 62% occur a single time. The ten largest clones take up roughly a quarter of the sample. Sequenced: blood. The receptor set was obtained from a man aged 25-45 years in good health.

The J gene is TRBJ1-6, the V gene TRBV7-2, with D perhaps matching TRBD1 (5 bases). The CDR3 has 15 amino acids. V lost 5 bases to trimming and J lost 14 bases, with 22 bases between them. Germline V CDR1 and CDR2: SGHTA, FQGNSA. The CDR3 here is CASSNRQGLTGALHF. The CDR3 DNA reads as TGTGCCAGCAGCAACAGACAAGGCCTCACGGGGGCCCTCCACTTT.

This chain joins TRBV28 and TRBJ2-5, with TRBD1 matching 9 bases. Gene TRBJ2-7 matches the end of the DNA better, so the J call may be wrong. The CDR3 length is 15 residues. CDR1 is MDHEN and CDR2 is SYDVKM in the germline V gene. CDR3 sequence reads: CASSFPGTGLDEQYF. In DNA form, the CDR3 reads TGTGCCAGCAGTTTCCCCGGGACAGGGCTCGACGAGCAGTACTTC.

This chain joins TRBV29-1 and TRBJ2-7; D might be TRBD2 (5 bases). The CDR3 length is 15 residues. The ends were cut back, 3 bases at V and 1 base at J, with 16 bases in the middle. CDR1 SQVTM and CDR2 ANQGSEA come from the germline V gene. The CDR3 nucleotides read TGCAGCGTTGAGTTTCCGGGATTAGGGTCCTACGAGCAGTACTTC. The encoded protein is CSVEFPGLGSYEQYF.

The V gene is TRBV6-6, the J gene TRBJ1-6; D possibly corresponds to TRBD1 (6 bases). The V gene lost 0 bases and the J gene lost 14 bases, with 20 bases spanning the gap. Per the germline V gene, CDR1 is MNHNY and CDR2 is SVGAGI (reference sequence). The length of the CDR3 is 16 residues. CDR3 sequence: CASSYSNARGQGTLHF. CDR3 DNA sequence: TGTGCCAGCAGTTACTCGAATGCCAGGGGCCAGGGAACCCTCCACTTT.

This clonotype was seen a handful of times. J is TRBJ1-2 and V is TRBV29-1; possible D gene TRBD1, 5 bases. The V and J ends lost 6 bases and 2 bases respectively, with 19 bases between them. The CDR3 covers 15 residues. Germline V gene data show CDR1 as SQVTM and CDR2 as ANQGSEA. CDR3 amino acids: CSVGGGDNENYGYTF. The CDR3 DNA follows: TGCAGCGTGGGGGGGGGAGATAACGAAAACTATGGCTACACCTTC.

The chain couples TRBV5-1 to TRBJ1-1, with 8 bases matching TRBD1. V was clipped by 0 bases and J by 4 bases; unmatched bases: 5. The germline V gene has CDR1 SGHRS and CDR2 YFSETQ. This CDR3 has 15 residues. CDR3 in DNA: TGCGCCAGCAGCTTGGGACAGGGGCGGGGCACTGAAGCTTTCTTT. Residues: CASSLGQGRGTEAFF. Full variable domain (missing parts from reference TRBV5-1 and TRBJ1-1): KAGVTQTPRYLIKTRGQQVTLSCSPISGHRSVSWYQQTPGQGLQFLFEYFSETQRNKGNFPGRFSGRQFSNSRSEMNVSTLELGDSALYLCASSLGQGRGTEAFFGQGTRLTVV.

V is TRBV29-1 and J is TRBJ2-7, with TRBD1 matching over 8 bases. J was trimmed by 2 bases and V by 0 bases; bases with no gene match: 12. The CDR3 runs to 17 residues. CDR1 and CDR2 from the germline V gene are SQVTM and ANQGSEA. The CDR3 loop is CSVEEPHDRGETYEQYF. The CDR3 nucleotides read TGCAGCGTTGAAGAACCCCACGACAGGGGCGAAACCTACGAGCAGTACTTC.

This clonotype was detected only once. The chain uses TRBV10-3 and TRBJ2-1; 12 bases are shared with TRBD2. J was trimmed by 7 bases and V by 5 bases; bases with no gene match: 9. Per the germline V gene, CDR1 is ENHRY and CDR2 is SYGVKD. CDR3 length: 16 amino acids. The CDR3 reads CAISYASGGATNEQFF. The CDR3 bases are TGTGCCATCAGTTACGCTAGCGGGGGGGCAACGAATGAGCAGTTCTTC.

This clonotype came up a few times. The rearrangement uses TRBV18 and TRBJ2-3; 10 bases are shared with TRBD2. V was clipped by 3 bases and J by 0 bases; unmatched bases: 6. This CDR3 has 17 residues. The germline V gene encodes CDR1 KGHSH and CDR2 LQKENI. CDR3 coding DNA: TGTGCCAGCTCACCTCGTCGAGCGGGGGGGAGCACAGATACGCAGTATTTT. Translating it yields CASSPRRAGGSTDTQYF.

The rearrangement links TRBV4-3 to TRBJ2-7; D perhaps matches TRBD2 (6 bases). V lost 1 base and J 5 bases, leaving 9 bases between the germline ends. Germline V gene data show CDR1 as LGHNA and CDR2 as YSLEER. The CDR3 consists of 13 residues. CDR3 DNA sequence: TGCGCCAGCAGCCAAGGGAGGGTCGACGAGCAGTACTTC. It yields the protein CASSQGRVDEQYF.

The gene calls are TRBV20-1 and TRBJ1-2; 8 bases are a match to TRBD1. Unmatched junction bases numbered 6, after V lost 3 bases and J lost 0 bases. The CDR3 runs to 15 residues. The germline V gene encodes CDR1 DFQATT and CDR2 SNEGSKA (reference sequence). CDR3 sequence reads: CSASDGQGANYGYTF. CDR3 DNA: TGCAGTGCTAGCGATGGACAGGGAGCTAACTATGGCTACACCTTC.

V and J are TRBV6-5 and TRBJ2-4; the D gene is possibly TRBD1 (5 bases). Germline CDR1 MNHEY, CDR2 SVGAGI. Between the trimmed V and J ends, which lost 5 bases and 13 bases, there was a span of 12 bases. The CDR3 length is 11 residues. CDR3 in amino acids: CASSVSGWQYF. The CDR3 nucleotides are TGTGCCAGCAGTGTATCAGGGTGGCAGTACTTC.

The chain joins TRBV27 to TRBJ1-5; no definite D call. CDR1 is MNHEY and CDR2 is SMNVEV in the germline V gene (reference sequence). The CDR3 runs to 14 residues. The V gene lost 3 bases and the J gene lost 4 bases, with 10 bases spanning the gap. This CDR3 reads CASSLNPWNQPQHF. The CDR3 DNA reads as TGTGCCAGCAGTTTGAATCCGTGGAATCAGCCCCAGCATTTT.

The sample holds a few counts of this clonotype. The rearrangement joins TRBV7-8 to TRBJ1-4, with D hard to call. This CDR3 is built from 15 residues. Germline values: CDR1 SGHVS, CDR2 FQNEAQ. V was trimmed by 0 bases and J by 0 bases, leaving 5 bases between them. CDR3 sequence: CASSLAFATNEKLFF. In nucleotides, the CDR3 is TGTGCCAGCAGCTTAGCGTTTGCAACTAATGAAAAACTGTTTTTT.

The chain joins TRBV20-1 to TRBJ2-5; D is possibly TRBD2 (6 bases). This CDR3 is built from 13 residues. V lost 6 bases and J 4 bases, leaving 15 bases between the germline ends. Germline V gene data show CDR1 as DFQATT and CDR2 as SNEGSKA (reference sequence). The CDR3 sequence is CSARWRGSETQYF. CDR3 DNA: TGCAGTGCGCGATGGAGGGGTTCAGAGACCCAGTACTTC.

A note on this clonotype: An end of the junction differs from the germline gene, which may be a read error. The chain combines TRBV29-1 with TRBJ2-5; no reliable D call. The CDR3 length is 14 residues. In germline, CDR1 is SQVTM, CDR2 ANQGSEA. The CDR3 bases are TGCAGCGTTGCTAGACACCCGTACCAAGAGACTCAGTACTTC. Translated, it gives CSVARHPYQETQYF.

This clonotype was detected only a few times. CDR3 in amino acids: CASSGTESNNEQFF. In DNA form, the CDR3 reads TGTGCCAGCAGCGGGACAGAGTCGAACAATGAGCAGTTCTTC. The rearrangement uses TRBV2 and TRBJ2-1, with TRBD1 identical over 7 bases. Germline trimming cut 6 bases from V and 5 bases from J; bases unmatched to any gene: 7. Germline values: CDR1 SNHLY, CDR2 FYNNEI. This CDR3 contains 14 residues. The variable domain in full, with the rest retrieved from reference TRBV2 and TRBJ2-1, is EPEVTQTPSHQVTQMGQEVILRCVPISNHLYFYWYRQILGQKVEFLVSFYNNEISEKSEIFDDQFSVERPDGSNFTLKIRSTKLEDSAMYFCASSGTESNNEQFFGPGTRLTVL.

The rearrangement uses TRBV24-1 and TRBJ2-3; D remains unclear. This CDR3 comprises 15 residues. Trimming took off 1 base at V and 1 base at J, with 8 bases between the two ends. Germline CDR1 KGHDR, CDR2 SFDVKD. CDR3 sequence (DNA): TGTGCCACCAGTGATTTTACGGACGGCACAGATACGCAGTATTTT. The encoded protein is CATSDFTDGTDTQYF.

The gene calls are TRBV14 and TRBJ2-7, with 9 bases fitting TRBD1. This CDR3 has 15 residues. Germline CDR1 reads SGHDN; CDR2 reads FVKESK. The junction had 5 bases not matched to a gene; V was cut back by 4 bases and J by 1 base. CDR3 protein: CASSPTGGISYEQYF. Written as DNA, the CDR3 is TGTGCCAGCAGCCCTACAGGGGGCATATCCTACGAGCAGTACTTC.

Comments on this clonotype: Relative to the germline gene, one junction end is altered; a read error may explain this. This rearrangement joins TRBV4-2 to TRBJ2-3, with D tentatively TRBD1 (6 bases). Germline V CDR1 and CDR2: LGHNA, YNFKEQ. The CDR3 consists of 15 residues. CDR3 sequence reads: CASGQRRQGNGTQYF. The CDR3, as DNA: TGTGCCAGCGGCCAAAGACGGCAGGGGAACGGTACGCAGTATTTT.

The chain links TRBV5-1 to TRBJ2-7, with D possibly TRBD2 on 6 matching bases. The CDR3 has 14 residues. Germline CDR1 reads SGHRS; CDR2 reads YFSETQ. V lost 7 bases, J lost 0 bases, and 14 bases lay in between. The CDR3 nucleotides are TGCGCCAGCTCAACGGGGGATAGCTCCTACGAGCAGTACTTC. Its protein is CASSTGDSSYEQYF.

The V call is TRBV4-3, the J call TRBJ1-6, with D perhaps TRBD1 (6 bases). The CDR3 extends over 15 amino acids. In germline, CDR1 is LGHNA, CDR2 YSLEER. Trimming left V 1 base short and J 8 bases short, with 12 bases between. CDR3 nucleotides: TGCGCCAGCAGCCAAGCCCACAGGGTTGATTCACCCCTCCACTTT. It specifies CASSQAHRVDSPLHF.

As for this clonotype: At one boundary the junction diverges from the germline segment, which might be a read error. V is TRBV5-1 and J is TRBJ1-1; D might be TRBD1 (6 bases). The length of the CDR3 is 14 residues. Germline V CDR1 and CDR2: SGHRS, YFSETQ. The CDR3 reads CASSGTGRDTGAFF. The CDR3 DNA follows: TGCGCCAGCAGCGGAACAGGGCGGGACACTGGAGCTTTCTTT.

V and J are TRBV15 and TRBJ1-5; TRBD1 agrees at 7 bases. The J segment lost 3 bases and the V segment lost 4 bases, leaving 12 bases of the junction unmatched. Germline V gene data show CDR1 as LNHNV and CDR2 as YYDKDF (reference sequence). The CDR3 has 17 amino acids. CDR3 sequence (DNA): TGTGCCACCAGCACGCGCCCCACAGGGGCCTCCAATCAGCCCCAGCATTTT. It translates to CATSTRPTGASNQPQHF. The full variable domain, in which reference TRBV15 and TRBJ1-5 provide the parts outside the CDR3, is DAMVIQNPRYQVTQFGKPVTLSCSQTLNHNVMYWYQQKSSQAPKLLFHYYDKDFNNEADTPDNFQSRRPNTSFCFLDIRSPGLGDTAMYLCATSTRPTGASNQPQHFGDGTRLSIL.